The 31 T cell receptor beta chains reported below all come from one sample, sequenced in a study of T-cell memory formation after mild COVID-19. TCRdb used MiXCR to reprocess the 5' RACE reads, holding one entry per CDR3 protein. In the table there are approximately 240,000 distinct CDR3 sequences, about 16% of which are singletons. Material for sequencing was PBMCs or a T cell subset sorted from them (not recorded which). These receptors all come from a man younger than 35 who had mild COVID-19 (a few samples of this study predate the infection). Cell type and time point are not known.

This clonotype was detected a few times. The chain carries TRBV2 and TRBJ2-1; 11 bases agree with TRBD2. This CDR3 is built from 19 residues. Trimming removed 7 bases from V and 0 bases from J; junction bases left unmatched: 14. Germline CDR1 is SNHLY and CDR2 is FYNNEI. The CDR3 is CASNLGGSGGAPSYNEQFF. CDR3 in DNA: TGTGCCAGCAACCTTGGGGGTAGCGGGGGGGCCCCCTCCTACAATGAGCAGTTCTTC.

The gene calls are TRBV12-3 or TRBV12-4 and TRBJ1-1; D possibly corresponds to TRBD1 (6 bases). Trimming shortened V by 6 bases and J by 1 base, and 12 bases separated the two germline ends. This CDR3 region has 14 residues. For the CDR3, the DNA is TGTGCCAGCAGCCAACAGGGAGGGAACACTGAAGCTTTCTTT. Translation gives CASSQQGGNTEAFF.

This clonotype has a handful of counts. This sequence joins TRBV12-5 and TRBJ1-5; 7 nucleotides agree with TRBD1. The germline V gene encodes CDR1 LGHNT and CDR2 FRNRAP. This CDR3 has 18 residues. J gave up 3 bases and V 4 bases, and 15 bases lay outside the gene matches. The CDR3 nucleotides are TGTGCTAGTGGTTCCCAGGGGGGGACGGTGAAGTACAATCAGCCCCAGCATTTT. It encodes CASGSQGGTVKYNQPQHF.

The V call is TRBV15, the J call TRBJ2-3; D might be TRBD2 (5 bases). This CDR3 is 15 amino acids long. Germline V gives CDR1 LNHNV, CDR2 YYDKDF (reference sequence). V was cut by 8 bases and J by 4 bases, with 19 bases left in between. CDR3 amino acids: CATGFATTLADTQYF. CDR3 DNA: TGTGCCACCGGCTTTGCGACTACCCTTGCAGATACGCAGTATTTT.

The chain joins TRBV5-1 to TRBJ1-3; perhaps TRBD1 as D (5 bases). The CDR3 sequence is 15 residues long. CDR1 is SGHRS and CDR2 is YFSETQ in the germline V gene. V lost 6 bases, J lost 0 bases, and 13 bases lay in between. DNA for the CDR3: TGCGCCAGCACGCCAGGGTTTCGCTCTGGAAACACCATATATTTT. Residues: CASTPGFRSGNTIYF.

This chain joins TRBV7-2 and TRBJ2-2, with D possibly being TRBD2 (5 bases). V dropped 1 base and J dropped 3 bases, with 9 bases sitting between them. This CDR3 has 15 residues. The V gene's germline CDR1 is SGHTA and CDR2 FQGNSA. The CDR3 DNA is TGTGCCAGCAGCTTAGGGACGGGGTACACCGGGGAGCTGTTTTTT. Encoded protein: CASSLGTGYTGELFF.

CDR3: CASSLEGWGLDEQFF. Here the CDR3 DNA reads TGCGCCAGCAGCTTGGAGGGGTGGGGACTCGATGAGCAGTTCTTC. The chain is built from TRBV5-1 and TRBJ2-1; weak D call: TRBD2 (6 bases). V was shortened by 0 bases and J by 8 bases, with 15 bases between the two germline ends. CDR3 length equals 15 residues. Per germline, CDR1 SGHRS and CDR2 YFSETQ. Full variable domain (rest looked up from reference TRBV5-1 and TRBJ2-1): KAGVTQTPRYLIKTRGQQVTLSCSPISGHRSVSWYQQTPGQGLQFLFEYFSETQRNKGNFPGRFSGRQFSNSRSEMNVSTLELGDSALYLCASSLEGWGLDEQFFGPGTRLTVL.

This clonotype was seen at least ten times. The CDR3 is CASSQDRNYGYTF. The CDR3 DNA reads as TGCGCCAGCAGCCAAGATCGGAACTATGGCTACACCTTC. This chain connects TRBV4-3 to TRBJ1-2, with unresolved D. This CDR3 is 13 amino acids long. Germline CDR1 and CDR2: LGHNA and YSLEER. Trimming shortened V by 0 bases and J by 2 bases, and 4 bases separated the two germline ends.

This clonotype has only a few counts. J is TRBJ1-2 and V is TRBV7-8, with D possibly matching TRBD1 (5 bases). V lost 4 bases to trimming and J lost 8 bases, with 8 bases between them. This CDR3 has 11 residues. Germline V gene sequence: CDR1 SGHVS, CDR2 FQNEAQ. DNA of the CDR3: TGTGCCAGCAGCTATGGGGGGGGCTACACCTTC. Translating it yields CASSYGGGYTF.

V is TRBV5-1 and J is TRBJ1-4, with a possible D match to TRBD1 (6 bases). Germline CDR1 and CDR2: SGHRS and YFSETQ. There are 14 residues in the CDR3. Trimming removed 3 bases at V and 8 bases at J, with 14 bases between. The CDR3 coding sequence is TGCGCCAGCAGCTGGGGGGCAGGGGAAGAAAAACTGTTTTTT. Amino acids: CASSWGAGEEKLFF.

This clonotype has a count of ten or more. V and J are TRBV6-5 and TRBJ2-2; D might be TRBD1 (5 bases). This CDR3 is built from 17 residues. Germline V gene data show CDR1 as MNHEY and CDR2 as SVGAGI. Trimming took 5 bases from V and 0 from J, leaving 16 bases between them. CDR3 protein: CASSRQGFGPNTGELFF. CDR3 DNA sequence: TGTGCCAGCAGTCGCCAGGGTTTCGGGCCGAACACCGGGGAGCTGTTTTTT.

The gene calls are TRBV7-2 and TRBJ2-1, with TRBD2 identical over 12 bases. V shed 5 bases, J shed 9 bases, and the junction held 11 bases outside the gene matches. CDR1 is SGHTA and CDR2 is FQGNSA in the germline V gene. The CDR3 has 16 amino acids. The chain's CDR3 is CASSPGTSGLGSEQFF. The CDR3 region has the DNA TGTGCCAGCAGCCCCGGGACTAGCGGGTTGGGGAGTGAGCAGTTCTTC.

The rearrangement links TRBV12-3 or TRBV12-4 to TRBJ2-2; TRBD2 is a possible D gene (5 bases). CDR3 length: 14 residues. V shed 5 bases and J shed 7 bases, with 14 bases lying between them. DNA for the CDR3: TGTGCCAGCAGTCTCCCGGGGTACAGCGGGGAGCTGTTTTTT. Translating it yields CASSLPGYSGELFF.

V usage is TRBV13 and J usage is TRBJ2-7; 9 nucleotides line up with TRBD1. Trimming took 3 bases from V and 6 from J; bases not matched to a gene: 12. CDR3 length: 16 residues. Germline CDR1 and CDR2: PRHDT and FYEKMQ (reference sequence). CDR3 nucleotides: TGTGCCAGCAGCTTCTTTTCAGGGACAGGGTCTCGCGAGCAGTACTTC. Protein: CASSFFSGTGSREQYF.

This clonotype was observed a handful of times. The gene calls are TRBV18 and TRBJ2-7; 9 positions agree with TRBD2. The germline CDR1 and CDR2 sequences are KGHSH and LQKENI. V was clipped by 3 bases and J by 2 bases; unmatched bases: 5. The CDR3 consists of 15 residues. In DNA form, the CDR3 reads TGTGCCAGCTCACCCCCCTCTAGCGGGGCCTACGAGCAGTACTTC. This encodes CASSPPSSGAYEQYF.

The chain is built from TRBV20-1 and TRBJ2-5; D is undetermined. Trimming stripped 2 bases from V and 5 bases from J, with 9 bases between. The CDR3 has 12 amino acids. Germline assignment: CDR1 DFQATT and CDR2 SNEGSKA (reference sequence). Written as DNA, the CDR3 is TGCAGTGCTAGACAGACCCGGGAGACCCAGTACTTC. Encoded protein: CSARQTRETQYF.

Points on this clonotype: A single base separates this from a much larger clone, so it may be a read error. The chain couples TRBV4-3 to TRBJ2-2; D is perhaps TRBD1 (5 bases). The CDR3 sequence is 15 residues long. Germline CDR1 and CDR2: LGHNA and YSLEER. Trimming took 4 bases from V and 4 from J, leaving 13 bases between them. CDR3 in DNA: TGCGCCAGCAGCCCAGAGTCCAGGGCCACCGGGGAGCTGTTTTTT. Amino acids: CASSPESRATGELFF.

This clonotype was recorded at least ten times. J is TRBJ1-3 and V is TRBV9; D is ambiguous. CDR1 and CDR2 from the germline V gene are SGDLS and YYNGEE. The CDR3 length is 15 residues. V lost 0 bases and J 0 bases, leaving 7 bases between the germline ends. CDR3 loop: CASSVAPSSGNTIYF. The CDR3 nucleotides are TGTGCCAGCAGCGTAGCCCCAAGCTCTGGAAACACCATATATTTT.

The chain recombines TRBV12-3 or TRBV12-4 with TRBJ1-5, with 7 bases matching TRBD1. The CDR3 length is 13 residues. V lost 6 bases and J lost 7; bases outside the gene matches: 6. CDR3 sequence (DNA): TGTGCCAGCAGAATGACAGGGCGCCAGCCCCAGCATTTT. It codes for CASRMTGRQPQHF.

This chain joins TRBV7-3 and TRBJ1-6, with no clear D. Trimming left V 1 base short and J 10 bases short, with 14 bases between. The CDR3 contains 15 residues. The germline CDR1 and CDR2 sequences are SGHTA and FQGTGA. CDR3 in DNA: TGTGCCAGCAGCTTAAACAGCGTCGTTGGGTCACCCCTCCACTTT. This translates into CASSLNSVVGSPLHF. The whole variable domain, remainder taken from reference TRBV7-3 and TRBJ1-6, is GAGVSQTPSNKVTEKGKYVELRCDPISGHTALYWYRQSLGQGPEFLIYFQGTGAADDSGLPNDRFFAVRPEGSVSTLKIQRTERGDSAVYLCASSLNSVVGSPLHFGNGTRLTVT.

This chain uses TRBV6-1 with TRBJ2-3; TRBD1 agrees at 9 bases. V shed 6 bases, J shed 2 bases, and the junction held 12 bases outside the gene matches. CDR1 and CDR2 from the germline V gene are MNHNS and SASEGT. This CDR3 spans 17 amino acids. Here the CDR3 reads CASSLRTGGAPTDTQYF. The CDR3 nucleotides read TGTGCCAGCAGCCTCCGAACAGGGGGCGCCCCCACAGATACGCAGTATTTT.

There are a few counts of this clonotype. The chain combines TRBV4-1 with TRBJ2-7; 12 bases agree with TRBD2. This CDR3 has 16 amino acids. CDR1 and CDR2 from the germline V gene are MGHRA and YSYEKL. V trimming: 4 bases; J trimming: 2 bases; junction bases outside the gene matches: 6. The CDR3 loop reads CASSRPGLAGTYEQYF. In nucleotides, the CDR3 is TGCGCCAGCAGCCGACCCGGACTAGCGGGGACCTACGAGCAGTACTTC.

This clonotype was seen a handful of times. For the CDR3, the DNA is TGTGCCATCAGCTCAAACAGGGAGCTAGGAGAGACCCAGTACTTC. Translated: CAISSNRELGETQYF. The J gene is TRBJ2-5, the V gene TRBV10-3, with D possibly TRBD1 on 6 matching bases. The CDR3 length is 15 residues. Germline V lookup: CDR1 ENHRY, CDR2 SYGVKD. Trimming cost V 6 bases and J 4 bases, with 18 bases left between them.

This clonotype was counted between two and nine times. V usage is TRBV5-1 and J usage is TRBJ2-2; 7 bases agree with TRBD2. The CDR3 totals 15 residues. Germline lookup yields CDR1 SGHRS and CDR2 YFSETQ. V trimming: 4 bases; J trimming: 0 bases; junction bases outside the gene matches: 3. CDR3 sequence reads: CASSLGRPNTGELFF. For the CDR3, the DNA is TGCGCCAGCAGCCTCGGGAGGCCGAACACCGGGGAGCTGTTTTTT.

There are a few counts of this clonotype. The chain has TRBV5-6 and TRBJ1-1; 9 bases are shared with TRBD1. V lost 4 bases to trimming and J lost 3 bases; unmatched junction nucleotides: 7. Looked up from germline, CDR1 is SGHDT and CDR2 is YYEEEE. The CDR3 sequence is 15 residues long. For the CDR3, the DNA is TGTGCCAGCAGCCCATGGGACAGGGAGGACACTGAAGCTTTCTTT. This gives the protein CASSPWDREDTEAFF.

The chain joins TRBV7-2 to TRBJ2-3, with a possible D match to TRBD2 (7 bases). CDR3 length: 18 amino acids. V shed 2 bases and J shed 7 bases, with 25 bases lying between them. Germline V CDR1 and CDR2: SGHTA, FQGNSA. This CDR3 reads CASSLPAEGGRPINTQYF. The CDR3 region has the DNA TGTGCCAGCAGCTTACCCGCAGAGGGGGGGCGCCCAATTAATACGCAGTATTTT.

The V gene is TRBV27, the J gene TRBJ1-6; D gene uncertain. Between the trimmed V and J ends, which lost 5 bases and 4 bases, there was a span of 3 bases. The CDR3 covers 12 residues. The germline gives CDR1 MNHEY, CDR2 SMNVEV (reference sequence). In DNA form, the CDR3 reads TGTGCCAGCAGTGGGTATAATTCACCCCTCCACTTT. Translated: CASSGYNSPLHF.

This clonotype was seen a few times. The chain joins TRBV7-2 to TRBJ2-7; 11 bases are shared with TRBD1. This CDR3 contains 15 residues. CDR1 and CDR2 (germline): SGHTA, FQGNSA. V was pared by 3 bases and J by 3 bases, with 4 bases of the junction left unmatched. The CDR3 loop is CASSFGDRGNYEQYV. DNA for the CDR3: TGTGCCAGCAGCTTTGGGGACAGGGGGAACTACGAGCAGTACGTC.

The CDR3 DNA reads TGTGCCAGCTCAGGGGTGAGCAATCAGCCCCAGCATTTT. Its translation: CASSGVSNQPQHF. The chain carries TRBV18 and TRBJ1-5; D is undetermined. The CDR3 consists of 13 residues. The V and J ends lost 5 bases and 1 base respectively, with 6 bases between them. Germline CDR1 is KGHSH and CDR2 is LQKENI.

This clonotype showed up many times. This CDR3 reads CASSYSIRDRVSSYEQYF. CDR3 in DNA: TGTGCCAGCAGTTACTCGATCCGGGACAGGGTTAGCTCCTACGAGCAGTACTTC. The genes are TRBV6-7 and TRBJ2-7; 9 nucleotides line up with TRBD1. TRBV6-7 counts as an open reading frame of uncertain function. This CDR3 contains 18 residues. Trimming removed 0 bases from V and 0 bases from J; junction bases left unmatched: 9.

The chain carries TRBV6-2 or TRBV6-3 and TRBJ2-1; 10 bases map to TRBD2. The CDR3 covers 15 residues. From germline, CDR1 is MNHEY and CDR2 SVGEGT. V trimming: 6 bases; J trimming: 3 bases; junction bases outside the gene matches: 5. CDR3 amino acids: CASRRLAGGYNEQFF. In DNA form, the CDR3 reads TGTGCCAGCAGACGTTTAGCGGGGGGCTACAATGAGCAGTTCTTC.